This TCR beta chain was identified in a study of blood T cell repertoires in COVID-19. Study-level background: Acute and convalescent COVID-19 specimens originated in the United States, Italy and Spain. PBMCs, B-cell-depleted T cells, or T cells were the source of the cDNA or gDNA that made up the material.

Seattle's enrolled individuals joined amid active infection and were then monitored longitudinally. Authors' methods: How many nucleated cells were present was estimated from reference gene primer amplification. Here immunoSEQ multiplex PCR was the method, and the copy in TCRdb shows in-frame clones only, minus some. D and trimming come from the DNA, and the V and J calls and clone size come from that table. Of roughly 160,000 clones in the sample, about 82% were seen once. CDR3 length: 14 amino acids. V dropped 11 bases and J dropped 5 bases, with 19 bases sitting between them. Germline V CDR1 and CDR2: LNHDA, SQIVND (reference sequence).

The chain links TRBV19 to TRBJ1-5; weak D call: TRBD1 (6 bases). The source is a woman of 80 years or more with COVID-19, enrolled during active disease. The sample comprised peripheral blood. The CDR3 loop is CASQEGTFYQPQHF. The CDR3 region has the DNA TGTGCCTCCCAAGAGGGGACATTTTATCAGCCCCAGCATTTT.